This T cell receptor (beta chain) emerged from a study of OX40 agonist ivuxolimab in advanced cancers. Sequencing used immunoSEQ multiplex PCR; TCRdb keeps in-frame clones, though not all of them. The repertoire holds tens of thousands of clones, with 70% to 90% as singletons. The sequencing here drew on CD4+ or CD8+ T cells sorted from blood, taken in a trial of the OX40 agonist ivuxolimab. The sequence derives from an adult with an advanced solid tumor such as melanoma, head and neck, liver or kidney cancer.

The CDR3 loop reads CASSDRLVADTQYF. DNA for the CDR3: TGTGCCAGCAGCGACCGACTAGTTGCAGATACGCAGTATTTT. The gene calls are TRBV7-2 and TRBJ2-3; TRBD2 might be the D (6 bases). Looked up from germline, CDR1 is SGHTA and CDR2 is FQGNSA. The CDR3 runs to 14 residues. The V end lost 5 bases, the J end lost 4 bases, and 13 bases lay between the germline ends.